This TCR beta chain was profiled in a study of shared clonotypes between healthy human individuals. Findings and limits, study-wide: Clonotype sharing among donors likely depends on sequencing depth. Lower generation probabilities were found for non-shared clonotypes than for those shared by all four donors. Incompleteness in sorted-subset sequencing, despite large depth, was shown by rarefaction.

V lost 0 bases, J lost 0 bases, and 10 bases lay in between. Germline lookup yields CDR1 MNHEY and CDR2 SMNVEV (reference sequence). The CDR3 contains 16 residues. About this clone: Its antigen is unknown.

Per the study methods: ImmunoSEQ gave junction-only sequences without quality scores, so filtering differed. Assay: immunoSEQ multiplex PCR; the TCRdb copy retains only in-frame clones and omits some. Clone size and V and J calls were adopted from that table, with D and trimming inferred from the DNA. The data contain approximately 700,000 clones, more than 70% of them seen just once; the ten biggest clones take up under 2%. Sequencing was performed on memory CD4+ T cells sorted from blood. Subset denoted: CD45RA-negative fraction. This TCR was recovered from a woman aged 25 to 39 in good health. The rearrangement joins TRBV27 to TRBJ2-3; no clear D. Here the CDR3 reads CASSLSGVTSTDTQYF. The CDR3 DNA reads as TGTGCCAGCAGTTTATCCGGCGTGACTAGCACAGATACGCAGTATTTT.